A single sample gave rise to the 26 T cell receptor beta chains below, sequenced in a study of OX40 agonist ivuxolimab in advanced cancers. Repertoires were generated with immunoSEQ multiplex PCR, while TCRdb's copy carries only in-frame clones and drops some. The sample has about 150,000 clones, roughly 94% seen once. The sequencing used CD4+ or CD8+ T cells sorted from blood, collected in a trial of the OX40 agonist ivuxolimab. These TCRs come from an adult with an advanced solid tumor such as melanoma, head and neck, liver or kidney cancer.

Regarding this clone: At the DNA level, this CDR3 is encoded by other sequences in the same sample as well. The chain has TRBV30 and TRBJ1-1; 7 bases are a match to TRBD1. V shed 1 base, J shed 8 bases, and the junction held 10 bases outside the gene matches. Germline V lookup: CDR1 GTSNPN, CDR2 SVGIG (reference sequence). The CDR3 covers 14 residues. The CDR3 reads CAWSALIGGTEAFF. As DNA, the CDR3 is TGTGCCTGGAGTGCTCTTATAGGGGGCACCGAAGCTTTCTTT.

The rearrangement uses TRBV7-2 and TRBJ2-7; D unresolved. Trimming stripped 1 base from V and 2 bases from J, with 12 bases between. Germline V gene lookup returns CDR1 SGHTA and CDR2 FQGNSA. The CDR3 is made up of 15 amino acids. In nucleotides, the CDR3 is TGTGCCAGCAGCTTAGAGGCGGCTATTGCCTACGAGCAGTACTTC. It is translated as CASSLEAAIAYEQYF. The full variable domain, in which reference TRBV7-2 and TRBJ2-7 provide the parts outside the CDR3, is GAGVSQSPSNKVTEKGKDVELRCDPISGHTALYWYRQSLGQGLEFLIYFQGNSAPDKSGLPSDRFSAERTGGSVSTLTIQRTQQEDSAVYLCASSLEAAIAYEQYFGPGTRLTVT.

The chain couples TRBV11-3 to TRBJ1-6; D uncertain. This CDR3 contains 14 residues. V lost 4 bases, J lost 4 bases, and 8 bases lay in between. Germline values: CDR1 SGHNT, CDR2 YENEEA. CDR3 residues: CASSSGRYNSPLHF. CDR3 sequence (DNA): TGTGCCAGCAGCTCCGGGCGGTATAATTCACCCCTCCACTTT.

The rearrangement joins TRBV9 to TRBJ2-7; the D is unclear. The CDR3 is made up of 16 amino acids. Germline lookup yields CDR1 SGDLS and CDR2 YYNGEE. With 0 bases removed from V and 1 base from J, the gap between germline ends came to 14 bases. The CDR3 bases are TGTGCCAGCAGCGTAGAGGCAGGACGTCCATCCTACGAGCAGTACTTC. The encoded protein is CASSVEAGRPSYEQYF.

The chain carries TRBV7-2 and TRBJ2-7, with D perhaps TRBD2 (5 bases). This CDR3 has 12 amino acids. The germline V gene has CDR1 SGHTA and CDR2 FQGNSA. V dropped 5 bases and J dropped 7 bases, with 12 bases sitting between them. The CDR3 here is CASSHPPGEQYF. As DNA, the CDR3 is TGTGCCAGCAGCCACCCCCCGGGAGAGCAGTACTTC.

This clone was recorded once. The CDR3 nucleotides read TGTGCCAGCAGCCGAACCGGGACGGACCCCTACGAGCAGTACTTC. Translated, it gives CASSRTGTDPYEQYF. The rearrangement links TRBV27 to TRBJ2-7, with D possibly called TRBD1 or TRBD2 (5 bases each). V was shortened by 6 bases and J by 2 bases, with 17 bases between the two germline ends. The germline V gene encodes CDR1 MNHEY and CDR2 SMNVEV (reference sequence). The CDR3 extends over 15 amino acids.

The chain employs TRBV18 and TRBJ2-2; D may match TRBD1 or TRBD2 (5 bases each). There are 19 residues in the CDR3. Trimming shortened V by 3 bases and J by 0 bases, and 20 bases separated the two germline ends. The germline CDR1 and CDR2 sequences are KGHSH and LQKENI. The CDR3 reads CASSPVEGKGASNTGELFF. The CDR3 coding sequence is TGTGCCAGCTCACCGGTTGAGGGGAAGGGCGCCTCGAACACCGGGGAGCTGTTTTTT.

The V and J genes are TRBV5-5 and TRBJ1-1; 7 nucleotides agree with TRBD1. Trimming at V came to 4 bases and at J to 5 bases, leaving 5 bases not matched to a gene. The CDR3 is 13 amino acids. From germline, CDR1 is SGHKS and CDR2 YYEKEE (reference sequence). CDR3 amino acids: CASSVYRGTEAFF. In nucleotides, the CDR3 is TGTGCCAGCAGCGTATACAGGGGTACTGAAGCTTTCTTT.

The rearrangement links TRBV27 to TRBJ2-2; D may be TRBD1 (6 bases). The germline V gene has CDR1 MNHEY and CDR2 SMNVEV (reference sequence). The CDR3 sequence is 15 residues long. Trimming left V 6 bases short and J 7 bases short, with 18 bases between. CDR3 DNA: TGTGCCAGCAGAGTCGCGGACAGCGTGGTCGGGGAGCTGTTTTTT. As protein: CASRVADSVVGELFF.

Here the CDR3 DNA reads TGCGCCAGCAGCTGGGACAGGCTCAATGAAAAACTGTTTTTT. This codes for CASSWDRLNEKLFF. This chain connects TRBV5-1 to TRBJ1-4; TRBD1 matches at 8 bases. V dropped 3 bases and J dropped 5; count of bases not matched to a gene: 3. CDR1 is SGHRS and CDR2 is YFSETQ in the germline V gene. The CDR3 is made up of 14 amino acids.

Of note for this clone: The same CDR3 can be traced to other DNA sequences in this sample. This rearrangement joins TRBV7-2 to TRBJ2-5, with D unresolved. Trimming took off 5 bases at V and 2 bases at J, with 12 bases between the two ends. The CDR3 contains 14 residues. Germline values: CDR1 SGHTA, CDR2 FQGNSA. The CDR3 is CASSLLARQETQYF. For the CDR3, the DNA is TGTGCCAGCAGCCTATTAGCCAGACAAGAGACCCAGTACTTC. The complete variable domain, with remaining parts taken from reference TRBV7-2 and TRBJ2-5, reads GAGVSQSPSNKVTEKGKDVELRCDPISGHTALYWYRQSLGQGLEFLIYFQGNSAPDKSGLPSDRFSAERTGGSVSTLTIQRTQQEDSAVYLCASSLLARQETQYFGPGTRLLVL.

The chain recombines TRBV18 with TRBJ2-2; 8 bases line up with TRBD1. Losses at the gene ends were 3 bases for V and 5 bases for J; bases not matched to a gene: 8. Germline CDR1 KGHSH, CDR2 LQKENI. CDR3 length: 16 residues. The CDR3 here is CASSPMDRAGTGELFF. DNA of the CDR3: TGTGCCAGCTCACCGATGGACAGGGCTGGGACCGGGGAGCTGTTTTTT.

The chain has TRBV28 and TRBJ2-3; D is undetermined. The ends were cut back, 7 bases at V and 1 base at J, with 6 bases in the middle. CDR3 size: 12 residues. Per germline, CDR1 MDHEN and CDR2 SYDVKM. The CDR3 region is CASTLGTDTQYF. Written as DNA, the CDR3 is TGTGCCAGCACATTAGGCACAGATACGCAGTATTTT.

V and J are TRBV5-8 and TRBJ1-1, with D perhaps matching TRBD1 (5 bases). V lost 2 bases and J lost 2, with 13 bases in between. Germline V lookup: CDR1 SGHTS, CDR2 YDEGEE. CDR3 length: 15 amino acids. In nucleotides, the CDR3 is TGTGCCAGCAGCTTCGGGACCGGGCGAAACACTGAAGCTTTCTTT. Translation: CASSFGTGRNTEAFF.

The genes are TRBV19 and TRBJ2-5; weak D call: TRBD1 (7 bases). The germline V gene encodes CDR1 LNHDA and CDR2 SQIVND (reference sequence). CDR3 length: 14 amino acids. V lost 8 bases, J lost 5 bases, and 18 bases lay in between. Here the CDR3 DNA reads TGTGCCAGTGGCCGACAGGGTCGGGGGGAGACCCAGTACTTC. Protein sequence: CASGRQGRGETQYF.

V usage is TRBV4-1 and J usage is TRBJ2-1; TRBD2 matches 14 bases. The CDR3 is made up of 16 amino acids. Germline V gene data show CDR1 as MGHRA and CDR2 as YSYEKL. Losses at the gene ends were 4 bases for V and 10 bases for J; bases not matched to a gene: 9. The CDR3 sequence: CASSLLYGLAGGEQFF. CDR3 sequence (DNA): TGCGCCAGCAGCCTTCTATACGGACTAGCGGGAGGCGAGCAGTTCTTC.

The rearrangement uses TRBV2 and TRBJ2-1; D perhaps matches TRBD1 (5 bases). The germline V gene has CDR1 SNHLY and CDR2 FYNNEI. V was trimmed by 1 base and J by 4 bases, leaving 11 bases between them. There are 15 residues in the CDR3. The CDR3 DNA reads TGTGCCAGCAGTGAAGAAGGGGTTCGGTACAATGAGCAGTTCTTC. This translates into CASSEEGVRYNEQFF.

The V call is TRBV18, the J call TRBJ2-3, with D possibly matching TRBD1 (6 bases). Germline V gene data show CDR1 as KGHSH and CDR2 as LQKENI. V lost 3 bases and J lost 4, with 17 bases in between. The CDR3 is 16 residues long. The CDR3 loop reads CASSPGAGRGADTQYF. The CDR3 bases are TGTGCCAGCTCACCCGGGGCGGGCAGGGGCGCAGATACGCAGTATTTT.

This sequence joins TRBV28 and TRBJ2-4, with D perhaps TRBD1 (6 bases). CDR3 length: 14 residues. Germline CDR1 reads MDHEN; CDR2 reads SYDVKM. V dropped 5 bases and J dropped 8 bases, with 16 bases sitting between them. This chain's CDR3 is CASSPPDNRDIQYF. CDR3 coding DNA: TGTGCCAGCAGTCCCCCGGATAACAGGGACATTCAGTACTTC.

The chain is built from TRBV4-3 and TRBJ1-2; D remains unclear. Germline CDR1 reads LGHNA; CDR2 reads YSLEER. V was pared by 6 bases and J by 3 bases, with 14 bases between. CDR3 length: 14 residues. CDR3 DNA sequence: TGCGCCAGCAGTACCTCCACCCGCGACTATGGCTACACCTTC. It encodes CASSTSTRDYGYTF.

This sequence joins TRBV11-2 and TRBJ1-2, with no clear D. V gave up 1 base and J gave up 7 bases, with 13 bases separating them. This CDR3 has 14 residues. Germline V gene sequence: CDR1 SGHAT, CDR2 FQNNGV. The CDR3 sequence: CASSLGNSLSGYTF. CDR3 bases: TGTGCCAGCAGCTTAGGTAACAGTCTGAGTGGCTACACCTTC.

The chain links TRBV18 to TRBJ1-2; unclear D gene. This CDR3 region has 14 residues. CDR1 and CDR2 from the germline V gene are KGHSH and LQKENI. V was shortened by 3 bases and J by 4 bases, with 12 bases between the two germline ends. Written as DNA, the CDR3 is TGTGCCAGCTCACCTAAGCAGGCGACCTATGGCTACACCTTC. Amino acid sequence: CASSPKQATYGYTF.

The count of this clone is one. The chain combines TRBV7-9 with TRBJ2-1; D perhaps matches TRBD1 (5 bases). V was pared by 1 base and J by 3 bases, with 7 bases between. From germline, CDR1 is SEHNR and CDR2 FQNEAQ (reference sequence). The CDR3 is 14 residues long. The CDR3 spells CASSLETDYNEQFF. DNA of the CDR3: TGTGCCAGCAGCTTAGAGACAGACTACAATGAGCAGTTCTTC.

V usage is TRBV7-3 and J usage is TRBJ1-1; D unclear. The CDR3 covers 13 residues. Trimming removed 5 bases at V and 0 bases at J, with 7 bases between. Germline CDR1 and CDR2: SGHTA and FQGTGA. This chain's CDR3 is CASSASMNTEAFF. CDR3 DNA sequence: TGTGCCAGCAGCGCCTCGATGAACACTGAAGCTTTCTTT.

The rearrangement joins TRBV6-6 to TRBJ2-1, with 11 positions matching TRBD2. CDR1 is MNHNY and CDR2 is SVGAGI in the germline V gene (reference sequence). This CDR3 has 15 residues. The trim removed 7 bases at V and 2 bases at J, leaving 4 bases unmatched. CDR3 sequence: CASILAGGPYNEQFF. CDR3 bases: TGTGCCAGCATCCTAGCGGGGGGTCCCTACAATGAGCAGTTCTTC.

V is TRBV7-9 and J is TRBJ1-1; D is uncertain. The ends were cut back, 1 base at V and 4 bases at J, with 10 bases in the middle. The CDR3 totals 14 residues. Germline loops: CDR1 SEHNR, CDR2 FQNEAQ (reference sequence). The CDR3 loop is CASSLDKLSTEAFF. CDR3 DNA: TGTGCCAGCAGCTTAGACAAATTATCCACTGAAGCTTTCTTT.